One T cell receptor (beta chain) is described in this entry. Semi-nested PCR with Nested Universal Primer A followed constant-region reverse priming of full-length variable regions. TCRdb itself ran the 5' RACE reads through MiXCR, one entry per CDR3 protein. Of 62,000 or so distinct CDR3 sequences in the sample, about 20% are singletons; the top ten hold about 3%. Memory CD4+ T cells were sorted as CD4+CD45RO+CD25- cells. Trimming left V 3 bases short and J 0 bases short, with 3 bases between. The CDR3 sequence is 13 residues long. The source of this sequence is a female donor with breast cancer. The sample was memory CD4+ T cells sorted from a lymph node. Subset in this sample: memory CD4+ T cells, CD4+CD45RO+CD25-. The J gene is TRBJ1-3, the V gene TRBV12-3 or TRBV12-4; D gene ambiguous. Written as DNA, the CDR3 is TGTGCCAGCAGTTTTCCCTCTGGAAACACCATATATTTT. Protein: CASSFPSGNTIYF.